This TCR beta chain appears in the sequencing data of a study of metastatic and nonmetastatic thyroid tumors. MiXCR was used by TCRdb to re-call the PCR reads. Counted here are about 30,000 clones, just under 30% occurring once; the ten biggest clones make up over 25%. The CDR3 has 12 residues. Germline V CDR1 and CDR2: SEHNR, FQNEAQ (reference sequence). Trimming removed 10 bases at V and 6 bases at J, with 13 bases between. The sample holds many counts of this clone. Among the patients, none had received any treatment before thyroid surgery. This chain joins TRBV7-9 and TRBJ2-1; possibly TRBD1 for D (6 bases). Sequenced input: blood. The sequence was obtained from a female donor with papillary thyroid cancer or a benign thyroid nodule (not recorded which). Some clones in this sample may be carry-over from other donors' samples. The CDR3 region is CAIPGQINEQFF. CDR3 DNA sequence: TGTGCCATACCGGGACAAATCAATGAGCAGTTCTTC.